This TCR beta chain is drawn from a study of blood T cell repertoires in COVID-19 (TCRdb year 2020). At the level of the whole study: Samples covering the acute and convalescent phases of COVID-19 were provided by collaborators in the United States, Italy and Spain. The material from the prospective study consisted of cDNA or gDNA derived from T cells, B-cell-depleted T cells, or PBMCs. The repertoires were released in a freely available public database intended as a resource for research on the immune response to SARS-CoV-2. Samples were obtained from the ongoing ImmuneRACE study (first 160 participants) and from about 1,300 subjects provided by 6 global collaborators. Subjects who had been exposed to COVID-19, were actively infected with it, or had recovered from it provided the deeply sampled blood TCRbeta repertoires that made up the dataset. Where available, HLA class I and class II types were obtained from metadata supplied by the sample provider rather than from assay-based typing. The sample metadata nearly always contained a de-identified subject ID, COVID-19 status, age in years and sex. Here is what the overall study found, with its caveats: The amount of clinical and demographic metadata varied by source and participant and was provided uncurated.

In the prospective study, participants were about 18 to 95 years old, resided in about two dozen geographic areas of the United States, and were enrolled through a virtual design. In the prospective study, participants were assigned to cohorts based on the clinical history participants reported in a screening survey and a study questionnaire. Recovered participants in ImmuneRACE Cohort 3 were defined as having two consecutive negative NP/OP PCR tests, clearance from a healthcare professional, or resolution of symptoms. In the prospective study, mobile phlebotomists collected whole blood, serum and a nasopharyngeal or oropharyngeal swab from each participant. Participants in the prospective study had the option to provide additional blood draws and questionnaires over an approximately 2-month period. Prospective study blood samples were shipped either frozen or at room temperature before DNA extraction.

V and J lose 0 bases and 6 bases, and a span of 11 bases separates them. The CDR3 holds 15 amino acids from the cysteine to the phenylalanine. The sequence is cut down to CDR3 DNA, 45 bases in frame from base 1. For CDR1 and CDR2, the germline V gene lists MNHEY and SVGAGI. TCRbeta CDR3 regions were amplified from genomic DNA using the immunoSEQ Assay, a bias-controlled multiplex PCR. The study's processing was this. The number of nucleated cells in each sample was estimated by amplification of reference gene primers within the assay. Sequence reads were collapsed and filtered to measure the absolute abundance of every unique TCRbeta CDR3 rearrangement. For each sample, productive Simpson clonality was calculated as the square root of Simpson's diversity index across productive rearrangements. Entries here come from immuneACCESS through TCRdb and include only in-frame sequences with V and J called. Some clones fail to appear in such tables; in the studies checked, an unresolved V gene covers under half of the shortfall, and the cause of the remainder is unknown. That table supplies the V and J calls and clone size; D and trimming were determined from the DNA. This sample lists around 250,000 clones; around four fifths were detected once. Of the sample, around 16% is held by the ten largest clones.

In regard to this clone: Its antigen is not yet known. Per-base quality was not reported, and no clone a single base away is much larger than it.

Sequences were obtained from PBMCs or T cells enriched from blood (not recorded which). The receptor comes from a man between 40 and 49 years old who had recovered from COVID-19. This chain is built from TRBV6-5 and TRBJ2-2, with TRBD1 as a weak D call on 6 bases. The CDR3 reads as follows: CASSYSLAGAGELFF. The nucleotide sequence is given as TGTGCCAGCAGTTACTCCCTAGCAGGGGCCGGGGAGCTGTTTTTT.